Presented here are 14 T cell receptor beta chains from one specimen sequenced in a study of glioma-infiltrating T cells. TCR alpha and beta CDR3 regions were amplified from RNA using iRepertoire nested multiplex PCR. TCRdb processed the multiplex PCR reads anew with MiXCR; each CDR3 protein has one entry. The data show roughly 20,000 distinct CDR3 sequences, 20% to 25% seen once. The sample was glioma tissue, nonneoplastic brain tissue, or PBMCs (not recorded which). The receptors come from a human donor with low-grade glioma or glioblastoma, undergoing nonglioma brain surgery, or in good health (not recorded which).

This clonotype was observed many times. V gene TRBV6-1 combines with J gene TRBJ2-4; no clear D. V lost 5 bases and J 6 bases, leaving 17 bases between the germline ends. The CDR3 length is 15 residues. The germline V gene has CDR1 MNHNS and CDR2 SASEGT. The CDR3 bases are TGTGCCAGCAGTCCTGCCCAGAAAGCTGTAAACATTCAGTACTTC. It encodes CASSPAQKAVNIQYF.

V and J are TRBV20-1 and TRBJ2-5; D ambiguous. In germline, CDR1 is DFQATT, CDR2 SNEGSKA (reference sequence). The CDR3 is made up of 14 amino acids. Trimming took off 1 base at V and 1 base at J, with 10 bases between the two ends. DNA for the CDR3: TGCAGTGCTAGAGCAGACGAACTCCAAGAGACCCAGTACTTC. This sequence encodes CSARADELQETQYF.

This clonotype was detected many times. This chain joins TRBV6-1 and TRBJ2-5; D is unclear. CDR1 MNHNS and CDR2 SASEGT come from the germline V gene. Trimming removed 7 bases from V and 5 bases from J, with 14 bases in between. CDR3 length equals 13 residues. The CDR3 nucleotides are TGTGCCAGCACCAGAAGGGCCGGGGAGACCCAGTACTTC. Its protein product is CASTRRAGETQYF.

This sequence joins TRBV28 and TRBJ1-3; 10 bases agree with TRBD1. Germline V gives CDR1 MDHEN, CDR2 SYDVKM. V shed 1 base and J 4 bases; nucleotides not matched to a gene: 7. The CDR3 is made up of 17 amino acids. The CDR3 DNA sequence: TGTGCCAGCAGTTTATCGACAGGGGGCTCAGCGGGAAACACCATATATTTT. Encoded protein: CASSLSTGGSAGNTIYF.

Regarding this clonotype: Relative to the germline gene, one junction end is altered; a read error may explain this. The chain is built from TRBV28 and TRBJ1-5, with TRBD1 as a possible D gene (5 bases). Germline lookup yields CDR1 MDHEN and CDR2 SYDVKM. CDR3 length equals 16 residues. The CDR3 loop reads CASTYVGLSSNQPQHF. CDR3 DNA: TGTGCCAGCACTTACGTGGGACTGAGTAGCAATCAGCCCCAGCACTTT. Together with reference TRBV28 and TRBJ1-5, the CDR3 gives the full variable domain: DVKVTQSSRYLVKRTGEKVFLECVQDMDHENMFWYRQDPGLGLRLIYFSYDVKMKEKGDIPEGYSVSREKKERFSLILESASTNQTSMYLCASTYVGLSSNQPQHFGDGTRLSIL.

This clonotype was counted many times. V gene TRBV6-1 combines with J gene TRBJ1-5, with unresolved D. From germline, CDR1 is MNHNS and CDR2 SASEGT. CDR3 size: 14 residues. V was cut by 5 bases and J by 4 bases, with 12 bases left in between. The CDR3 region has the DNA TGTGCCAGCAGTAACCGGGCCCCAAATCAGCCCCAGCATTTT. Translation: CASSNRAPNQPQHF.

This chain links TRBV29-1 with TRBJ1-2; D might be TRBD1 (6 bases). Trimming pared 3 bases from V and 3 bases from J, leaving 8 bases between. Per the germline V gene, CDR1 is SQVTM and CDR2 is ANQGSEA. The CDR3 is 12 amino acids. The CDR3 is CSVDKGDYGYTF. DNA of the CDR3: TGCAGCGTTGATAAGGGGGACTATGGCTACACCTTC.

The chain couples TRBV19 to TRBJ2-3, with D unresolved. Germline V CDR1 and CDR2: LNHDA, SQIVND (reference sequence). V gave up 7 bases and J gave up 7 bases, with 12 bases separating them. The CDR3 length is 12 residues. CDR3 region: CASIMPTHTQYF. The CDR3 DNA reads as TGTGCCAGTATTATGCCGACCCATACGCAGTATTTT. The full variable domain, completed using reference TRBV19 and TRBJ2-3, is DGGITQSPKYLFRKEGQNVTLSCEQNLNHDAMYWYRQDPGQGLRLIYYSQIVNDFQKGDIAEGYSVSREKKESFPLTVTSAQKNPTAFYLCASIMPTHTQYFGPGTRLTVL.

The chain recombines TRBV10-3 with TRBJ1-5; D remains unclear. The germline V gene encodes CDR1 ENHRY and CDR2 SYGVKD. This CDR3 comprises 15 residues. Trimming stripped 0 bases from V and 0 bases from J, with 6 bases between. CDR3 DNA: TGTGCCATCAGTGAGTCTGCAGATAGCAATCAGCCCCAGCATTTT. Its translation: CAISESADSNQPQHF.

A note on this clonotype: One base away lies a much larger clone, so this may be a sequencing read error. The V and J genes are TRBV20-1 and TRBJ2-1, with 8 nucleotides matching TRBD2. The CDR3 is 18 amino acids. Germline V gene lookup returns CDR1 DFQATT and CDR2 SNEGSKA (reference sequence). CDR3 nucleotides: TGCGGTGCTAGAGATCGGATTGCGGGGGGCGTCCCCTACAATGAGCAGTTCTTC. Translating it yields CGARDRIAGGVPYNEQFF.

The V call is TRBV19, the J call TRBJ1-6; D uncertain. The V gene's germline CDR1 is LNHDA and CDR2 SQIVND (reference sequence). V lost 3 bases, J lost 8 bases, and 11 bases lay in between. The CDR3 spans 14 residues. CDR3: CASSMGRSDSPLHF. The CDR3 nucleotides are TGTGCCAGTAGTATGGGTCGGTCCGATTCACCCCTCCACTTT.

This clonotype was recorded a few times. The genes are TRBV19 and TRBJ2-7; perhaps TRBD1 as D (5 bases). V lost 3 bases and J lost 2, with 8 bases in between. From germline, CDR1 is LNHDA and CDR2 SQIVND (reference sequence). CDR3 length equals 13 residues. For the CDR3, the DNA is TGTGCCAGTAGTATGGGCAGGGCCTACGAGCAGTACTTC. Its translation is CASSMGRAYEQYF.

This clonotype was seen a single time. The chain carries TRBV11-2 and TRBJ2-7; D gene unclear. Trimming took 7 bases from V and 2 from J, leaving 18 bases between them. The CDR3 spans 15 residues. CDR1 is SGHAT, CDR2 FQNNGV, per germline. CDR3 sequence reads: CASTPRLGLAYEQYF. The CDR3 bases are TGTGCCAGCACCCCCCGTTTAGGCCTGGCCTACGAGCAGTACTTC.

Comments on this clonotype: This may stem from a read error, because a much larger clone lies one nucleotide away. The chain links TRBV7-9 to TRBJ2-3, with 8 positions matching TRBD2. CDR1 is SEHNR and CDR2 is FQNEAQ in the germline V gene (reference sequence). The CDR3 consists of 15 residues. Here the CDR3 reads CACSLSGGATDTQYF. DNA of the CDR3: TGTGCCTGCAGCCTTTCGGGGGGGGCCACAGATACGCAGTATTTT.